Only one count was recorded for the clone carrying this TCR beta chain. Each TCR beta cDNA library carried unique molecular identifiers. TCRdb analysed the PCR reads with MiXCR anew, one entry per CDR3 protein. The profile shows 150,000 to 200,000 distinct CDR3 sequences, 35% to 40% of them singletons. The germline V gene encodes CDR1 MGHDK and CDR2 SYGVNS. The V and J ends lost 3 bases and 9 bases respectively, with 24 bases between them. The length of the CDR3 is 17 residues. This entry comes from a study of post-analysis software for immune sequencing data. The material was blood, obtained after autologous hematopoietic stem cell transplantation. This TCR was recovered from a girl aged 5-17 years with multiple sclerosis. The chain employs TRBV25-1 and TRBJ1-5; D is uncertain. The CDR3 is CASSDDTSSGQVRPQHF. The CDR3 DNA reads TGTGCCAGCAGTGACGACACCAGCTCCGGTCAAGTGCGGCCCCAGCATTTT.